These 14 T cell receptor beta chains were sequenced from one sample in a study of cytomegalovirus exposure and HLA in healthy donors. The PCR employed 60 Vbeta primers together with 13 Jbeta primers. The data were produced by immunoSEQ multiplex PCR, yet TCRdb's version contains in-frame clones alone and is incomplete. The table has approximately 190,000 clones, around 75% seen once. The sequencing input was PBMCs. The receptors here all came from a man aged 40-49 years in good health and CMV-seropositive.

V is TRBV4-3 and J is TRBJ1-4, with 9 positions matching TRBD1. Trimming took 0 bases from V and 8 from J; bases not matched to a gene: 10. Per germline, CDR1 LGHNA and CDR2 YSLEER. This CDR3 has 17 amino acids. CDR3 nucleotides: TGCGCCAGCAGCCAAGAGGCACAGGGGGCGGCTAGAGAAAAACTGTTTTTT. Amino acids: CASSQEAQGAAREKLFF.

This sequence joins TRBV7-2 and TRBJ1-4, with unresolved D. V lost 5 bases, J lost 7 bases, and 14 bases lay in between. The germline V gene encodes CDR1 SGHTA and CDR2 FQGNSA. This CDR3 spans 14 amino acids. The CDR3 loop reads CASSLQVSREKLFF. The CDR3 coding sequence is TGTGCCAGCAGCCTACAAGTTAGCCGTGAAAAACTGTTTTTT.

CDR3 loop: CASSSQGFNQPQHF. The CDR3 bases are TGTGCCAGCAGCTCCCAGGGGTTCAATCAGCCCCAGCATTTT. This chain uses TRBV7-9 with TRBJ1-5; tentatively, D is TRBD1 (6 bases). Trimming cost V 4 bases and J 3 bases, with 10 bases left between them. The CDR3 is made up of 14 amino acids. Germline V lookup: CDR1 SEHNR, CDR2 FQNEAQ (reference sequence).

The chain has TRBV7-9 and TRBJ2-3; possibly TRBD1 for D (6 bases). The CDR3 runs to 14 residues. Germline CDR1 is SEHNR and CDR2 is FQNEAQ (reference sequence). The ends were cut back, 6 bases at V and 4 bases at J, with 14 bases in the middle. CDR3 bases: TGTGCCAGCAGTTCCGGGACATGGGCAGATACGCAGTATTTT. Protein: CASSSGTWADTQYF.

This clone was counted a single time. The V call is TRBV30, the J call TRBJ2-6; 8 positions match TRBD2. The V gene's germline CDR1 is GTSNPN and CDR2 SVGIG (reference sequence). This CDR3 is 17 amino acids long. Losses at the gene ends were 8 bases for V and 0 bases for J; bases not matched to a gene: 12. The CDR3 sequence: CAHPGRGGSSGANVLTF. The CDR3, as DNA: TGTGCCCACCCCGGGAGGGGTGGGAGCTCTGGGGCCAACGTCCTGACTTTC.

The rearrangement joins TRBV7-8 to TRBJ2-1, with TRBD2 matching over 9 bases. From germline, CDR1 is SGHVS and CDR2 FQNEAQ. The CDR3 loop spans 15 amino acids. V lost 3 bases and J lost 7; bases outside the gene matches: 7. The CDR3 DNA sequence: TGTGCCAGCAGCTTTGGCGGGGGGGCGGGAAATGAGCAGTTCTTC. Translated: CASSFGGGAGNEQFF.

The rearrangement uses TRBV5-1 and TRBJ1-5; 8 bases map to TRBD1. This CDR3 is 14 amino acids long. CDR1 is SGHRS and CDR2 is YFSETQ in the germline V gene. The V segment lost 2 bases and the J segment 9 bases; nucleotides outside the gene matches: 7. The CDR3 bases are TGCGCCAGCAGCTTCCAGGGGGCGGACGGGCCCCAGCATTTT. It yields the protein CASSFQGADGPQHF.

V usage is TRBV9 and J usage is TRBJ2-7, with D unresolved. Per germline, CDR1 SGDLS and CDR2 YYNGEE. Trimming cost V 3 bases and J 3 bases, with 10 bases left between them. The CDR3 sequence is 13 residues long. DNA of the CDR3: TGTGCCAGCAGCGCAACTGGCGGCTACGAGCAGTACTTC. It specifies CASSATGGYEQYF.

The rearrangement joins TRBV5-6 to TRBJ1-1; D gene unclear. This CDR3 has 14 amino acids. CDR1 and CDR2 from the germline V gene are SGHDT and YYEEEE. V was clipped by 0 bases and J by 1 base, with 7 bases between them. The CDR3 region is CASSLVQKNTEAFF. For the CDR3, the DNA is TGTGCCAGCAGCTTGGTTCAGAAGAACACTGAAGCTTTCTTT.

This rearrangement joins TRBV5-6 to TRBJ2-3, with a tentative D call TRBD1 (5 bases). The V and J ends lost 4 bases and 1 base respectively, with 19 bases between them. The CDR3 sequence is 17 residues long. Germline V lookup: CDR1 SGHDT, CDR2 YYEEEE. CDR3 sequence reads: CASSRLEVGARTDTQYF. The CDR3 nucleotides are TGTGCCAGCAGCCGACTCGAAGTTGGGGCTCGCACAGATACGCAGTATTTT.

The chain couples TRBV7-2 to TRBJ1-1; a possible D gene is TRBD1 (5 bases). Between the trimmed V and J ends, which lost 3 bases and 1 base, there was a span of 9 bases. The CDR3 spans 14 residues. Germline CDR1 reads SGHTA; CDR2 reads FQGNSA. CDR3 amino acids: CASSFGGGNTEAFF. CDR3 nucleotides: TGTGCCAGCAGCTTCGGGGGGGGGAACACTGAAGCTTTCTTT. The full variable domain, rest sourced from reference TRBV7-2 and TRBJ1-1, is GAGVSQSPSNKVTEKGKDVELRCDPISGHTALYWYRQSLGQGLEFLIYFQGNSAPDKSGLPSDRFSAERTGGSVSTLTIQRTQQEDSAVYLCASSFGGGNTEAFFGQGTRLTVV.

The chain is built from TRBV7-6 and TRBJ1-5, with no clear D. This CDR3 is built from 16 residues. The V end was cut by 1 base, the J end by 1 base, with 11 bases between. Germline CDR1 is SGHVS and CDR2 is FNYEAQ. The CDR3 DNA reads as TGTGCCAGCAGCTTAGGAGGAGGGTCAAGCAATCAGCCCCAGCATTTT. Translation gives CASSLGGGSSNQPQHF.

This clone occurred a few times. The rearrangement links TRBV27 to TRBJ2-7, with TRBD1 matching over 7 bases. There are 17 residues in the CDR3. Germline values: CDR1 MNHEY, CDR2 SMNVEV (reference sequence). Trimming at V came to 5 bases and at J to 0 bases, leaving 13 bases not matched to a gene. The CDR3 nucleotides are TGTGCCAGCAGTGGAAGACAGGGTAAGAGGGGCTCCTACGAGCAGTACTTC. This translates into CASSGRQGKRGSYEQYF.

With respect to this clone: The same CDR3 is also encoded by other DNA sequences in this sample. This sequence joins TRBV7-9 and TRBJ1-2, with a tentative D call TRBD1 (5 bases). Deletions cut 6 bases from V and 8 bases from J, with 13 bases between. The CDR3 totals 12 residues. Per the germline V gene, CDR1 is SEHNR and CDR2 is FQNEAQ (reference sequence). CDR3 region: CASSSGLYGYTF. The CDR3 DNA follows: TGTGCCAGCAGTTCAGGGTTGTACGGCTACACCTTC.